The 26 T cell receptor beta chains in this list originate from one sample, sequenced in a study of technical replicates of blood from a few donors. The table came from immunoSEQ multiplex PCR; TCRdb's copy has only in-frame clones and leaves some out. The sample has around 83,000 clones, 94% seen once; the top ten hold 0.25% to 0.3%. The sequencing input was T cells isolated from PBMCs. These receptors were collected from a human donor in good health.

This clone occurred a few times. The CDR3 DNA reads as TGTGCCAGCAGTACCACCAACACTCAGCCCCAGCATTTT. It encodes CASSTTNTQPQHF. The chain joins TRBV6-5 to TRBJ1-5, with no clear D. V was pared by 5 bases and J by 6 bases, with 11 bases between. CDR3 size: 13 residues. The germline gives CDR1 MNHEY, CDR2 SVGAGI.

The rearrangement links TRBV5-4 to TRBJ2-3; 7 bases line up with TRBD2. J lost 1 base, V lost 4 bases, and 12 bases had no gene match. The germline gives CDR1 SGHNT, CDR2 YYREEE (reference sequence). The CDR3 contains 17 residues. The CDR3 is CASSRGDHYAGTDTQYF. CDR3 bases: TGTGCCAGCAGCCGGGGGGATCATTATGCAGGCACAGATACGCAGTATTTT.

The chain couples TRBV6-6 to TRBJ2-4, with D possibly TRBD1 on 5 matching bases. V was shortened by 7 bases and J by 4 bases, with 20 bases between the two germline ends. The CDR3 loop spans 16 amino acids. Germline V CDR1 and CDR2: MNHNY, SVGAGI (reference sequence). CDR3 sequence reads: CASNGPNRGSKNIQYF. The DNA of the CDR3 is TGTGCCAGCAACGGCCCAAATAGGGGTTCGAAAAACATTCAGTACTTC.

The CDR3 loop reads CASSLPRTADTEAFF. The CDR3 DNA reads TGTGCCAGCAGCCTCCCCCGGACAGCGGACACTGAAGCTTTCTTT. The rearrangement uses TRBV5-4 and TRBJ1-1; perhaps TRBD1 as D (6 bases). The germline V gene has CDR1 SGHNT and CDR2 YYREEE (reference sequence). CDR3 length: 15 residues. V shed 4 bases and J shed 3 bases, with 16 bases lying between them.

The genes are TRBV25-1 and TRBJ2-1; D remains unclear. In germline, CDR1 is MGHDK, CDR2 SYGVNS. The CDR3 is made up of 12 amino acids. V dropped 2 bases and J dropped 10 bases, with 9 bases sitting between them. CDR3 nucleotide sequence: TGTGCCAGCAGTGAAAACAGACGCGAGCAGTTCTTC. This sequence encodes CASSENRREQFF.

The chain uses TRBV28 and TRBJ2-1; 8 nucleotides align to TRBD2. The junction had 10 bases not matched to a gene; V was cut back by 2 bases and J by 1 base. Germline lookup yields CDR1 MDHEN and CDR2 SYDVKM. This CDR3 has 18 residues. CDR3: CASSLVLGLDLSYNEQFF. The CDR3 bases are TGTGCCAGCAGTTTAGTATTGGGACTAGACCTATCCTACAATGAGCAGTTCTTC. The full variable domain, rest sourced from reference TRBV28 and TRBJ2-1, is DVKVTQSSRYLVKRTGEKVFLECVQDMDHENMFWYRQDPGLGLRLIYFSYDVKMKEKGDIPEGYSVSREKKERFSLILESASTNQTSMYLCASSLVLGLDLSYNEQFFGPGTRLTVL.

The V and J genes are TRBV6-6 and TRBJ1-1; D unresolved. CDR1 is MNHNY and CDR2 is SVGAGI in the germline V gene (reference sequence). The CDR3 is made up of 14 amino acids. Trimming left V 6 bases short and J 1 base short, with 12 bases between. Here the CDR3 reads CASRERTRNTEAFF. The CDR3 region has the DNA TGTGCCAGCAGGGAGCGGACGAGGAACACTGAAGCTTTCTTT.

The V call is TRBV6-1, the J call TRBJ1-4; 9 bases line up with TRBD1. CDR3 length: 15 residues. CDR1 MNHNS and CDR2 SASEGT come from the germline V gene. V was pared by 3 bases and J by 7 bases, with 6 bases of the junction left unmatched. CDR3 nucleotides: TGTGCCAGCAGTGACCCGGGACAGGGAAGTGAAAAACTGTTTTTT. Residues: CASSDPGQGSEKLFF.

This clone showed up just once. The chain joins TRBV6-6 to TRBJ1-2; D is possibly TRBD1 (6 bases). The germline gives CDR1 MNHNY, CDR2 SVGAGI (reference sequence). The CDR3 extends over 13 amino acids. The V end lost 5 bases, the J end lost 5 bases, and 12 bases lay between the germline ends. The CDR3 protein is CASSVTTGYGYTF. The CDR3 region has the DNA TGTGCCAGCAGTGTCACAACAGGGTATGGCTACACCTTC.

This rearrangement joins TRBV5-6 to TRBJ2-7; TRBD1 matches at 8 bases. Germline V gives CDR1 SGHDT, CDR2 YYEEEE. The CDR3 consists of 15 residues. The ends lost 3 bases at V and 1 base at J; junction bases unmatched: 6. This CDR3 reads CASSYGTGRSYEQYF. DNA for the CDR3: TGTGCCAGCAGCTACGGGACAGGACGATCCTACGAGCAGTACTTC.

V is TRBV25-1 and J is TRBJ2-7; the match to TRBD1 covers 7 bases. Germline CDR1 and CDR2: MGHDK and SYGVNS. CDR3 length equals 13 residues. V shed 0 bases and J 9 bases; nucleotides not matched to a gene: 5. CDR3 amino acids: CASSEYQGGRQYF. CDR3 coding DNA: TGTGCCAGCAGTGAATATCAAGGGGGCCGGCAGTACTTC.

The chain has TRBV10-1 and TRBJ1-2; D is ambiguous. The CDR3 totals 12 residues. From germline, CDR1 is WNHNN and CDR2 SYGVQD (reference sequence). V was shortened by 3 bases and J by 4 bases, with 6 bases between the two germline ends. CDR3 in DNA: TGCGCCAGCAGTGAATCAGGCTATGGCTACACCTTC. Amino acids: CASSESGYGYTF.

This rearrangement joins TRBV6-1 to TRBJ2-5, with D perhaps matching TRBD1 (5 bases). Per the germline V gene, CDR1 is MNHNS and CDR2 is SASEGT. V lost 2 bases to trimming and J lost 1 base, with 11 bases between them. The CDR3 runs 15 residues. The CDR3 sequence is CASSEIYRPQETQYF. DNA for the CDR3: TGTGCCAGCAGTGAAATCTACAGGCCCCAAGAGACCCAGTACTTC.

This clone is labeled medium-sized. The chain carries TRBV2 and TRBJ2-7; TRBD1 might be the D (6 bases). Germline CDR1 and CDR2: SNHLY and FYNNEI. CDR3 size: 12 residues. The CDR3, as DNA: TGTTCAGCCGCGGACAGAACCTACGAGCAGTACTTC. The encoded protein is CSAADRTYEQYF.

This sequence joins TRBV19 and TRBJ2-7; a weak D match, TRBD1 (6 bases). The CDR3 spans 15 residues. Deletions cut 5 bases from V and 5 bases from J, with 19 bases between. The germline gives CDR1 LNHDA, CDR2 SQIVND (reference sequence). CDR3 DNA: TGTGCCAGTAGTCGCGTGGGGGCTTTTCTGGACGAGCAGTACTTC. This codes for CASSRVGAFLDEQYF.

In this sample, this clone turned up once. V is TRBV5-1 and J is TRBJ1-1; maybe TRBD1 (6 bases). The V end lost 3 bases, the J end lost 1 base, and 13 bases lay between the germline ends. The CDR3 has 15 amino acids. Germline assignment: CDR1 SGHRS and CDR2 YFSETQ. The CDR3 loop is CASSWVGAGNTEAFF. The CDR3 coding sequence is TGCGCCAGCAGCTGGGTGGGGGCCGGGAACACTGAAGCTTTCTTT.

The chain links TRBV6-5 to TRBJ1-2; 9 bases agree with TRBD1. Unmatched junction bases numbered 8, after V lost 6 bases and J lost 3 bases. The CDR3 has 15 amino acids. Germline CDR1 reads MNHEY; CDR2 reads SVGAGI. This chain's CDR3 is CASRSYRGQDYGYTF. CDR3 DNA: TGTGCCAGCAGGTCGTACAGGGGGCAGGACTATGGCTACACCTTC.

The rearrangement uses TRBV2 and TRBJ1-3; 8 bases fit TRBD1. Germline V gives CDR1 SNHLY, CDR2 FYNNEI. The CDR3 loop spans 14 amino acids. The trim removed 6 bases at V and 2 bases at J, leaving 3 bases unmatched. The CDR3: CASRADRAGNTIYF. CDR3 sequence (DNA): TGTGCCAGCAGGGCGGACAGGGCTGGAAACACCATATATTTT. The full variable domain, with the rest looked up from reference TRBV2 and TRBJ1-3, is EPEVTQTPSHQVTQMGQEVILRCVPISNHLYFYWYRQILGQKVEFLVSFYNNEISEKSEIFDDQFSVERPDGSNFTLKIRSTKLEDSAMYFCASRADRAGNTIYFGEGSWLTVV.

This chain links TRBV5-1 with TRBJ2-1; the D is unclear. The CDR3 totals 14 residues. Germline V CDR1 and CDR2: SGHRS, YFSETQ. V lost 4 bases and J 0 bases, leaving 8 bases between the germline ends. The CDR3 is CASSLDNSYNEQFF. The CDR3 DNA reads TGCGCCAGCAGCCTCGACAACTCCTACAATGAGCAGTTCTTC.

The chain's CDR3 is CASSEKKGTSGSEQFF. DNA for the CDR3: TGTGCCAGCAGTGAAAAAAAGGGGACTAGCGGGAGCGAGCAGTTCTTC. This chain uses TRBV6-1 with TRBJ2-1, with 14 bases lining up with TRBD2. The trim removed 2 bases at V and 10 bases at J, leaving 7 bases unmatched. Per the germline V gene, CDR1 is MNHNS and CDR2 is SASEGT. This CDR3 region has 16 residues.

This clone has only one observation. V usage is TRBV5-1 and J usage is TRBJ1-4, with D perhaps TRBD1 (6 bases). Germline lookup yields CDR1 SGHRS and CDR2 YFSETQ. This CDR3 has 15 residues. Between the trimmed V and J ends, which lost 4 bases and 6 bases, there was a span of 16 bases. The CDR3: CASSIQQGTDEKLFF. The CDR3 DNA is TGCGCCAGCAGCATACAACAGGGTACAGATGAAAAACTGTTTTTT.

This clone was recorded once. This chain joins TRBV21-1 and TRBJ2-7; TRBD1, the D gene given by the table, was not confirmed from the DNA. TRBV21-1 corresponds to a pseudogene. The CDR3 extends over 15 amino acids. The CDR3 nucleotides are TGTGCCAGCAGCAAAGGTTCGGGACAGGCCTACGAGCAGTACTTC. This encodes CASSKGSGQAYEQYF.

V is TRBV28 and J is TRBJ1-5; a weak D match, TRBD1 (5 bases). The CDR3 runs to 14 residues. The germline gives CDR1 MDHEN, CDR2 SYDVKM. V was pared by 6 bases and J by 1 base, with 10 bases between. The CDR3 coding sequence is TGTGCCAGCAGCCCCGGGGGGAGCAATCAGCCCCAGCATTTT. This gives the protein CASSPGGSNQPQHF.

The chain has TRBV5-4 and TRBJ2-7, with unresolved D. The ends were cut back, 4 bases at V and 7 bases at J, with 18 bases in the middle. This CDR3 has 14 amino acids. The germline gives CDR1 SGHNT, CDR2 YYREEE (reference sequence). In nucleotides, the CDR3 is TGTGCCAGCAGCATCGACATCGAGTCGAGAGAGCAGTACTTC. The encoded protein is CASSIDIESREQYF.

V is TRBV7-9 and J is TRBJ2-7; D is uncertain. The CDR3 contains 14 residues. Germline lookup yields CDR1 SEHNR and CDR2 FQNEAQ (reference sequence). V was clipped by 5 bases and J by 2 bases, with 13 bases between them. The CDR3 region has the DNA TGTGCCAGCAGCAAAGTGGCGGTCGCCTACGAGCAGTACTTC. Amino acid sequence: CASSKVAVAYEQYF.

CDR3 loop: CASSLTGNQPQHF. CDR3 bases: TGTGCCAGCAGTTTAACGGGCAATCAGCCCCAGCATTTT. The rearrangement joins TRBV27 to TRBJ1-5; D is unclear. Trimming left V 2 bases short and J 2 bases short, with 4 bases between. The germline V gene encodes CDR1 MNHEY and CDR2 SMNVEV (reference sequence). This CDR3 region has 13 residues.